The clone carrying this TCR beta chain was counted only a few times. What it binds is not known. This entry belongs to a study of cytomegalovirus exposure and HLA in healthy donors. Whole-study findings and limits: There was a cluster of highly shared sequence variants that was likely a sequencing artifact. In a later analysis, TCR association rates varied by HLA locus: DRB1 most, HLA-C fewest.

PCR employed 60 Vbeta and 13 Jbeta primers. Profiling relied on immunoSEQ multiplex PCR, and the TCRdb table lists in-frame clones only, not all of them. The sample consists of fewer than 200,000 clones, roughly 12% of them appearing once. CDR3 size: 13 residues. Trimming took 2 bases from V and 0 from J, leaving 5 bases between them. Germline loops: CDR1 SEHNR, CDR2 FQNEAQ (reference sequence). This rearrangement joins TRBV7-9 to TRBJ2-7; no firm D call. The sequenced sample was PBMCs. The source is a man in his forties or fifties in good health and CMV-seropositive. In nucleotides, the CDR3 is TGTGCCAGCAGCTTATCGGTCTCCTACGAGCAGTACTTC. It codes for CASSLSVSYEQYF. The whole variable domain, filled in from reference TRBV7-9 and TRBJ2-7, reads DTGVSQNPRHKITKRGQNVTFRCDPISEHNRLYWYRQTLGQGPEFLTYFQNEAQLEKSRLLSDRFSAERPKGSFSTLEIQRTEQGDSAMYLCASSLSVSYEQYFGPGTRLTVT.